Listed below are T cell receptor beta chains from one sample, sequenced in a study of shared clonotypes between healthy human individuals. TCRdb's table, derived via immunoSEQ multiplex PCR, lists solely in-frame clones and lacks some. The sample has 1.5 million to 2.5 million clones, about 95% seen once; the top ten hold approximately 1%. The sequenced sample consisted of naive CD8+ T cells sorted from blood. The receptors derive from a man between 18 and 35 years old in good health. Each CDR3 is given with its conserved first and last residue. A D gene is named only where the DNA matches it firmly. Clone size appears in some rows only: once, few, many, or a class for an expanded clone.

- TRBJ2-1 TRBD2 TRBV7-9 CASSQIAGGVNEQFF TGTGCCAGCAGCCAAATAGCGGGAGGGGTCAATGAGCAGTTCTTC
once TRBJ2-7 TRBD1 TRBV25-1 CASSTGTVPTPYEQYF TGTGCCAGCAGCACCGGGACAGTCCCGACGCCCTACGAGCAGTACTTC
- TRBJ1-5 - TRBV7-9 CASSSNSNQPQHF TGTGCCAGCAGCTCGAATAGCAATCAGCCCCAGCATTTT
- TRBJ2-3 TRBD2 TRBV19 CASSSSASGPRF TGTGCCAGTAGTTCATCGGCTAGCGGACCCCGTTTT
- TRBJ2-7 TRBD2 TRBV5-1 CASSLEGTSLSYEQYF TGCGCCAGCAGCTTGGAGGGGACTAGCCTCTCCTACGAGCAGTACTTC
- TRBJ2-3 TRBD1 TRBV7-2 CASSLGTGGSTDTQYF TGTGCCAGCAGCTTAGGGACAGGAGGTAGCACAGATACGCAGTATTTT
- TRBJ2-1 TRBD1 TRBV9 CASSLLGTGVFDEQFF TGTGCCAGCAGCCTCCTAGGGACAGGGGTTTTTGATGAGCAGTTCTTC
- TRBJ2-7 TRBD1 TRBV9 CASSAVEGAGEQYF TGTGCCAGCAGCGCCGTCGAGGGGGCCGGCGAGCAGTACTTC
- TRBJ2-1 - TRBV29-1 CSVREGAYNEQFF TGCAGCGTTCGAGAGGGGGCCTACAATGAGCAGTTCTTC
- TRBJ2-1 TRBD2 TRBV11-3 CASSFGTSSSYEQFF TGTGCCAGCAGCTTCGGGACTAGTTCGTCGTATGAGCAGTTCTTC
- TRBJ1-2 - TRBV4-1 CASSYRDVEPNGYTF TGCGCCAGCAGTTACCGGGACGTCGAACCAAATGGCTACACCTTC
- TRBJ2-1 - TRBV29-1 CSVDQGGSYNEQFF TGCAGCGTTGATCAGGGGGGCTCCTACAATGAGCAGTTCTTC
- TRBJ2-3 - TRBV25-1 CASSAGVLTDTQYF TGTGCCAGCAGTGCTGGGGTCCTCACAGATACGCAGTATTTT
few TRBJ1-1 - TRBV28 CASSKGLPEGTEAFF TGTGCCAGCAGTAAGGGACTCCCGGAGGGCACTGAAGCTTTCTTT
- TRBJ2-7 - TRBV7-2 CASSPLIHF TGTGCCAGCAGCCCCCTAATACACTTC
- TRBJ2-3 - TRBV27 CASSLVPGTADTQYF TGTGCCAGCAGTTTAGTCCCGGGCACCGCAGATACGCAGTATTTT
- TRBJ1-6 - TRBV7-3 CASSLMGAHNSPLHF TGTGCCAGCAGCTTAATGGGCGCGCATAATTCACCCCTCCACTTT
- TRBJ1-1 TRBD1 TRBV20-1 CSADREIPFF TGCAGTGCGGACAGGGAGATTCCTTTCTTT
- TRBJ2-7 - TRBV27 CASSDWYEQYF TGTGCCAGCAGTGATTGGTACGAGCAGTACTTC
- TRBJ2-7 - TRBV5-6 CASSFGAAGRQSYEQYF TGTGCCAGCAGCTTCGGGGCGGCGGGCCGGCAGTCCTACGAGCAGTACTTC
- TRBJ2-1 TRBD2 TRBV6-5 CASSPLAGGLNEQFF TGTGCCAGCAGTCCACTAGCGGGGGGGCTTAATGAGCAGTTCTTC
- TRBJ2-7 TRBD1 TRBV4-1 CASSQEDGDRGDYEQYF TGCGCCAGCAGCCAAGAAGATGGGGACAGGGGGGACTACGAGCAGTACTTC
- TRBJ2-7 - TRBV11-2 CASSLVRSEQYF TGTGCCAGCAGCTTAGTTCGGAGCGAGCAGTACTTC
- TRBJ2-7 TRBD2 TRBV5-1 CASSLDGRAKAGNEQYF TGCGCCAGCAGCTTGGATGGGAGGGCGAAGGCGGGAAACGAGCAGTACTTC
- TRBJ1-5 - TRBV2 CASSNVPAGRQPQHF TGTGCCAGCAGTAATGTCCCAGCAGGGCGCCAGCCCCAGCATTTT
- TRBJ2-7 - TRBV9 CASSVSPGTYEQYF TGTGCCAGCAGCGTATCTCCGGGAACCTACGAGCAGTACTTC
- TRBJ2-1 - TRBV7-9 CASSLAGRVGKTYNEQFF TGTGCCAGCAGCTTAGCTGGCAGGGTAGGTAAGACCTACAATGAGCAGTTCTTC
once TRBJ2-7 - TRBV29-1 CSVVGGTGEQYF TGCAGCGTTGTAGGGGGGACCGGGGAGCAGTACTTC
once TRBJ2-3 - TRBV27 CASSPVRPRGSTDTQYF TGTGCCAGCTCACCGGTCCGACCAAGGGGGAGCACAGATACGCAGTATTTT
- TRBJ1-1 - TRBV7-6 CASSLDPGPNTEAFF TGTGCCAGCAGCTTAGACCCAGGGCCGAACACTGAAGCTTTCTTT
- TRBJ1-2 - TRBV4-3 CASSQDTDYGYTF TGCGCCAGCAGCCAAGACACAGACTATGGCTACACCTTC
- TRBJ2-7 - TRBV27 CASSLSGFNEQYF TGTGCCAGCAGTTTATCTGGGTTCAACGAGCAGTACTTC
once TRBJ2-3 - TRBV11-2 CASSLGAGSLDTQYF TGTGCCAGCAGCTTAGGGGCAGGGTCTTTGGATACGCAGTATTTT
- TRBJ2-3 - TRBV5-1 CASSSHRDTQYF TGCGCCAGCAGCTCCCACAGGGATACGCAGTATTTT
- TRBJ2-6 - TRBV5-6 CASSLRVSGANVLTF TGTGCCAGCAGCTTGAGGGTATCTGGGGCCAACGTCCTGACTTTC
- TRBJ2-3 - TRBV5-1 CASSPTGQDVFTDTQYF TGCGCCAGCAGCCCCACAGGCCAGGACGTGTTCACAGATACGCAGTATTTT
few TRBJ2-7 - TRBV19 CASSIDREGPYEQYF TGTGCCAGTAGTATAGATCGTGAAGGGCCCTACGAGCAGTACTTC
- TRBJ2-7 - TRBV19 CATSHRIPYEQYF TGTGCCACCTCCCACAGGATCCCCTACGAGCAGTACTTC
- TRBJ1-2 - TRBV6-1 CASQDLLAYGYTF TGTGCCAGCCAGGACCTCTTAGCCTATGGCTACACCTTC
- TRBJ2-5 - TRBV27 CASSNPNEGVGTQYF TGTGCCAGCAGTAACCCAAACGAGGGGGTGGGGACCCAGTACTTC
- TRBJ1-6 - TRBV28 CASSLYVERSYNSPLHF TGTGCCAGCAGTTTATATGTGGAACGCTCCTATAATTCACCCCTCCACTTT